Sequencing of this TCR beta chain was carried out in a study of T cell responses to AZD1222 COVID-19 vaccine. General study points: Nearly half of the spike-specific TCRs reportedly recognize variant regions that carry no mutations. A mostly white British donor set with more females was recruited, and clonal diversity was possibly underestimated. Compared with day 0, the breadth and depth of the Spike-specific TCR repertoire rose significantly after two doses of AZD1222.

Germline loops: CDR1 MDHEN, CDR2 SYDVKM. CDR3 length: 16 amino acids. The germline V and J ends were trimmed by 4 bases and 0 bases, with 13 bases remaining between them. This clone was seen just once. Its antigen is not identified. Generated by immunoSEQ multiplex PCR, the TCRdb table keeps only in-frame clones and is missing some. The sample gives roughly 99,000 clones, roughly 85% of which show up once; around 4.9% is in the top ten. This TCR derives from an adult who received the AZD1222 COVID-19 vaccine. The chain links TRBV28 to TRBJ1-5; tentatively, D is TRBD1 (5 bases). Sequencing used peripheral blood, obtained 28 days after the second AZD1222 dose. The CDR3: CASSSAGRYSNQPQHF. The CDR3 DNA sequence: TGTGCCAGCAGTTCTGCGGGACGGTATAGCAATCAGCCCCAGCATTTT.